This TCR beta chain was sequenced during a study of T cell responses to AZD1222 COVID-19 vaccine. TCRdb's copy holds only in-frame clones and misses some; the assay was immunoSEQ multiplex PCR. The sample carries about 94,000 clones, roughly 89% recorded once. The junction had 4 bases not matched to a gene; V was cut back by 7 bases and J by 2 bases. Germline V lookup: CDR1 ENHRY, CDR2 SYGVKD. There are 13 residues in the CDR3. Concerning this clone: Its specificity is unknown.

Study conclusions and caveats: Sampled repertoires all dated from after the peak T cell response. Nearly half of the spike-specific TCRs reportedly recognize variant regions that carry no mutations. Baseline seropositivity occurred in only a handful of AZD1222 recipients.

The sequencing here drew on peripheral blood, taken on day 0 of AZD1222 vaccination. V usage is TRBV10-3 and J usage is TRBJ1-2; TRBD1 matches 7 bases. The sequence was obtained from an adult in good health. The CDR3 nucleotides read TGTGCCATCAAAACAGGGGAGAACTATGGCTACACCTTC. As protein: CAIKTGENYGYTF.